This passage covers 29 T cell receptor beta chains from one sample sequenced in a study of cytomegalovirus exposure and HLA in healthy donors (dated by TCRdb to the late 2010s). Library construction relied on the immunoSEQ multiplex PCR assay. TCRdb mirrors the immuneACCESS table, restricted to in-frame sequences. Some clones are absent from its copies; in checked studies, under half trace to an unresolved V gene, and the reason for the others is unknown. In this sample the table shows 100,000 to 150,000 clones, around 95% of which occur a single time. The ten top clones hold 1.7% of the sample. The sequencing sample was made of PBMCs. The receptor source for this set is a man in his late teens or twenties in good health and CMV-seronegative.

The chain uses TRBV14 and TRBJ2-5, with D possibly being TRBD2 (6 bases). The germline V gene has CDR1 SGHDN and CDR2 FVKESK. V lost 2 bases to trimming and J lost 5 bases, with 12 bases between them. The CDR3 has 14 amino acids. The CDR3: CASSQRRGGETQYF. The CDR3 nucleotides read TGTGCCAGCAGCCAAAGGCGGGGAGGCGAGACCCAGTACTTC. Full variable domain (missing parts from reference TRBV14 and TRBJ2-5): EAGVTQFPSHSVIEKGQTVTLRCDPISGHDNLYWYRRVMGKEIKFLLHFVKESKQDESGMPNNRFLAERTGGTYSTLKVQPAELEDSGVYFCASSQRRGGETQYFGPGTRLLVL.

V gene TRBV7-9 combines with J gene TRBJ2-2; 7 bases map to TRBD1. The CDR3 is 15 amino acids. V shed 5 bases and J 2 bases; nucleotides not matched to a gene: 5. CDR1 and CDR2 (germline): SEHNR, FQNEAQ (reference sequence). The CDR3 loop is CASSTRQGNTGELFF. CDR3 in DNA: TGTGCCAGCAGCACGAGACAGGGTAACACCGGGGAGCTGTTTTTT.

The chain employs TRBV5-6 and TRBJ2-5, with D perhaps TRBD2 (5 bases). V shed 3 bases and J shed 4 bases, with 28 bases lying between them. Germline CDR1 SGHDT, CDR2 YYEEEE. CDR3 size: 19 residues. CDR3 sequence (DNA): TGTGCCAGCAGCTCCCGCTTAATTGTTAACGCCGGGGTAGGAGAGACCCAGTACTTC. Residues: CASSSRLIVNAGVGETQYF.

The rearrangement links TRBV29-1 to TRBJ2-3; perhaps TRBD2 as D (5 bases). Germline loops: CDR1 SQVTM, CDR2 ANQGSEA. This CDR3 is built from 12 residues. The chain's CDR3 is CVAGEQADTQYF. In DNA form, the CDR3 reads TGCGTAGCCGGGGAACAAGCAGATACGCAGTATTTT.

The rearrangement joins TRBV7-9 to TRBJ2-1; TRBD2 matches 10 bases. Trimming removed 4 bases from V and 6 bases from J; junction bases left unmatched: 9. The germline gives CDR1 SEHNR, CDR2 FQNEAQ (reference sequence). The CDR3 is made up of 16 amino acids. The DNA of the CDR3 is TGTGCCAGCAGCTCCCCCCTAGCGGGAGATGGCAATGAGCAGTTCTTC. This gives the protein CASSSPLAGDGNEQFF.

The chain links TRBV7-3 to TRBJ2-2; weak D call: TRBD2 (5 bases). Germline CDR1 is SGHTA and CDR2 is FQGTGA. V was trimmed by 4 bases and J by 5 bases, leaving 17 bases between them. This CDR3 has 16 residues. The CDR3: CASSSRTQLRTGELFF. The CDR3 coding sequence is TGTGCCAGCAGCTCGCGGACTCAACTTCGGACCGGGGAGCTGTTTTTT.

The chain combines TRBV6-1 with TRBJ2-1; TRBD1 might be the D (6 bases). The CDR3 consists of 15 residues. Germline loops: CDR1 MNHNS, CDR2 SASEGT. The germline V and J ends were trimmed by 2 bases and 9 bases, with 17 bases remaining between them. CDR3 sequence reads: CASSEKDTGSSEQFF. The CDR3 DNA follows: TGTGCCAGCAGTGAAAAAGATACAGGGTCTAGTGAGCAGTTCTTC.

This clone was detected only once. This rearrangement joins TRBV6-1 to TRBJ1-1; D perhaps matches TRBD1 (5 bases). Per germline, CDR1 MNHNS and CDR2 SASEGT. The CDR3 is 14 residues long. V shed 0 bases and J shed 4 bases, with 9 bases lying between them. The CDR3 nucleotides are TGTGCCAGCAGTGAAGCCAGGGTGGTCACTGAAGCTTTCTTT. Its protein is CASSEARVVTEAFF.

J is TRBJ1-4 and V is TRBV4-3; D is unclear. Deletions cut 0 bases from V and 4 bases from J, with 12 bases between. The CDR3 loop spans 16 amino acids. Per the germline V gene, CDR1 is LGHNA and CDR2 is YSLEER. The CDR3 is CASSQDLVRINEKLFF. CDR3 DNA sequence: TGCGCCAGCAGCCAAGATCTGGTGAGGATTAATGAAAAACTGTTTTTT.

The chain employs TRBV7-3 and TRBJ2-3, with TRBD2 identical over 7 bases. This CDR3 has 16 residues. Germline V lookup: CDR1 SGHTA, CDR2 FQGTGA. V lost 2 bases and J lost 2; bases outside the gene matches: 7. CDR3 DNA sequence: TGTGCCAGCAGCTTACGGGGGAGGGCCTCCACAGATACGCAGTATTTT. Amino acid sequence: CASSLRGRASTDTQYF.

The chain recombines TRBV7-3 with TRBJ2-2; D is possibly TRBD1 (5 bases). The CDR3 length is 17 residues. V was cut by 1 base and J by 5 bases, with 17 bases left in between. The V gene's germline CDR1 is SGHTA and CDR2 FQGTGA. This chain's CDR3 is CASSLSRSSKGTGELFF. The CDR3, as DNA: TGTGCCAGCAGCTTAAGTCGGAGTAGTAAGGGGACCGGGGAGCTGTTTTTT.

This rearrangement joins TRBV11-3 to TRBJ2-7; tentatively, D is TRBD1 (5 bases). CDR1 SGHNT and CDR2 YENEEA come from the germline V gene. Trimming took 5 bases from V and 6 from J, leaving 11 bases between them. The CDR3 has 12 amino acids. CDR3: CASSEMGREQYF. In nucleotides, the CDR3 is TGTGCCAGCAGCGAAATGGGGCGCGAGCAGTACTTC.

In DNA form, the CDR3 reads TGTGCCAGCAGGACAAGCGGGAGCTCCTACAATGAGCAGTTCTTC. It is translated as CASRTSGSSYNEQFF. The chain links TRBV6-5 to TRBJ2-1; TRBD2 agrees at 8 bases. V shed 6 bases, J shed 0 bases, and the junction held 4 bases outside the gene matches. Germline CDR1 reads MNHEY; CDR2 reads SVGAGI. CDR3 length: 15 amino acids.

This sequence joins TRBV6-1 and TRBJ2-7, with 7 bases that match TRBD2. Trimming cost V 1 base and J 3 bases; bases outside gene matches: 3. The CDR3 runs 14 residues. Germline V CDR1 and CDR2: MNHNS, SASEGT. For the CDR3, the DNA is TGTGCCAGCAGTGAAGGGGGGACTAACTACGAGCAGTACTTC. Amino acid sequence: CASSEGGTNYEQYF.

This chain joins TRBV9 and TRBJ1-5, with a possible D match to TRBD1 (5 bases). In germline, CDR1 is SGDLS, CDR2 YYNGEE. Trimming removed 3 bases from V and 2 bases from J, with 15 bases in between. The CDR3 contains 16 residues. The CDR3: CASSDARRGGNQPQHF. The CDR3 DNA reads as TGTGCCAGCAGCGACGCCAGACGGGGGGGCAATCAGCCCCAGCATTTT.

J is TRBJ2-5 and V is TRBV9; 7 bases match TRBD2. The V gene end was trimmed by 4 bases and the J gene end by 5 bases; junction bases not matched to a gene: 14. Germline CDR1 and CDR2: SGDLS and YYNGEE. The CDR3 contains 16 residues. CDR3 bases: TGTGCCAGCAGCCCCCGGAAGGGAGGGCCTGGGGAGACCCAGTACTTC. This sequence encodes CASSPRKGGPGETQYF.

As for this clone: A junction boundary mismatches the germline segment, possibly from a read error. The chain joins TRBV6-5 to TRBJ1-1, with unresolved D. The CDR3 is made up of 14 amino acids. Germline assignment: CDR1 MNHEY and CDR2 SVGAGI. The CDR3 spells CASSNSRGNTEAFF. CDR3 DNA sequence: TGTGCCAGCAGTAACTCGAGAGGGAACACTGAAGCTTTCTTT.

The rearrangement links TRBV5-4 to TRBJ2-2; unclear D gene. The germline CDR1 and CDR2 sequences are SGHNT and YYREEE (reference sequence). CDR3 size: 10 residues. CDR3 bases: TGTGCTTATAACACCGGGGAGCTGTTTTTT. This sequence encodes CAYNTGELFF.

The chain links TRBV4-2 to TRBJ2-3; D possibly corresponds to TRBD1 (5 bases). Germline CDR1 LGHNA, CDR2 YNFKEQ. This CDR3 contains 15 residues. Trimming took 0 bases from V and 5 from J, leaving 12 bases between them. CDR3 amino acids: CASSQDSQGGDTQYF. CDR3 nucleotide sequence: TGTGCCAGCAGCCAAGATTCCCAGGGCGGAGATACGCAGTATTTT.

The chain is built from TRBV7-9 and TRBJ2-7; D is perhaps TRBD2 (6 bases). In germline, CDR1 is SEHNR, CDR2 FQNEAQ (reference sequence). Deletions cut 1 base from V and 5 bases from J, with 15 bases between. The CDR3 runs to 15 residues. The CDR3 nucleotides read TGTGCCAGCAGCTTAGGGGACTCCGGTCGGGACGAGCAGTACTTC. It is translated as CASSLGDSGRDEQYF.

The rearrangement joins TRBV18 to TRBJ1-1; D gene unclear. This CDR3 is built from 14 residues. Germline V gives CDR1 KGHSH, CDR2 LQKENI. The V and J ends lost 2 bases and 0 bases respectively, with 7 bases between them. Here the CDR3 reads CASSPEMVNTEAFF. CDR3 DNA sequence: TGTGCCAGCTCACCAGAGATGGTGAACACTGAAGCTTTCTTT.

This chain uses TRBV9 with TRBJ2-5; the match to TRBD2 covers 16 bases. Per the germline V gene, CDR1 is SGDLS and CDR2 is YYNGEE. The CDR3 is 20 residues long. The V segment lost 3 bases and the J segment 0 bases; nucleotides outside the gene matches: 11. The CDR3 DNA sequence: TGTGCCAGCAGCGCCCTGGGGACTAGCGGGAGGGGAGAGTACCAAGAGACCCAGTACTTC. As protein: CASSALGTSGRGEYQETQYF.

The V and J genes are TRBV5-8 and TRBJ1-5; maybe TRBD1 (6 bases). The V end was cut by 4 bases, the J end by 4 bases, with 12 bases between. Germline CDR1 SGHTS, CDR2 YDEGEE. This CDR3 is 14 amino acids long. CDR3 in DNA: TGTGCCAGCAGCGACAGGACCGTAAATCAGCCCCAGCATTTT. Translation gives CASSDRTVNQPQHF.

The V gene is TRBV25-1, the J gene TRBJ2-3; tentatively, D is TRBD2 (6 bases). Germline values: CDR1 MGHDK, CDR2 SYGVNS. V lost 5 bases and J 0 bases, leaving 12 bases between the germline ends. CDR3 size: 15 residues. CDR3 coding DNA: TGTGCCAGCAGTCCTCCGGGACTGAGCACAGATACGCAGTATTTT. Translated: CASSPPGLSTDTQYF.

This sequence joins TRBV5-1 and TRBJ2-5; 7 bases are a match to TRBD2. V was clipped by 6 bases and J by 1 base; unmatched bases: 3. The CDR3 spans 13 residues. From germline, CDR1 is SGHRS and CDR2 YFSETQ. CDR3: CASTPGGQETQYF. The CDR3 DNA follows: TGCGCCAGCACCCCGGGGGGCCAAGAGACCCAGTACTTC.

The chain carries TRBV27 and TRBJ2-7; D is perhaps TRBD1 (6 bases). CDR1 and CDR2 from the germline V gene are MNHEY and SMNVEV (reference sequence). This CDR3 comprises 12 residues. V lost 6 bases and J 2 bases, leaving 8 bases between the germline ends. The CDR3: CASSGQPYEQYF. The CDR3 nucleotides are TGTGCCAGCAGCGGACAGCCCTACGAGCAGTACTTC.

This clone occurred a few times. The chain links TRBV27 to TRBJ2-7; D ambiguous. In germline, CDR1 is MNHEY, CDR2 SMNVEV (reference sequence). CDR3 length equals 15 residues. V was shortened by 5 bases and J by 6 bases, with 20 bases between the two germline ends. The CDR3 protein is CASSLPNSRIGEQYF. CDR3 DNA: TGTGCCAGCAGTCTCCCAAATTCCAGGATCGGCGAGCAGTACTTC.

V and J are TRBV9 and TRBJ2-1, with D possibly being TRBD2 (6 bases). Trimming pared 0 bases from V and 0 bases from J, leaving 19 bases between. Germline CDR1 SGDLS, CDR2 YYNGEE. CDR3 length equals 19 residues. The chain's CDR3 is CASSVAGTSAGSSYNEQFF. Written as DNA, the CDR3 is TGTGCCAGCAGCGTAGCTGGGACCTCGGCGGGGAGCTCCTACAATGAGCAGTTCTTC.

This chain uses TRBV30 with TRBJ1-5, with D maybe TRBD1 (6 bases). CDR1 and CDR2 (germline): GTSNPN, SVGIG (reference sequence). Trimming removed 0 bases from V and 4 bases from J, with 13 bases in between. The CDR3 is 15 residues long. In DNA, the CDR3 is TGTGCCTGGAGTGTAGTGGGGGCCGGTAATCAGCCCCAGCATTTT. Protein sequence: CAWSVVGAGNQPQHF.